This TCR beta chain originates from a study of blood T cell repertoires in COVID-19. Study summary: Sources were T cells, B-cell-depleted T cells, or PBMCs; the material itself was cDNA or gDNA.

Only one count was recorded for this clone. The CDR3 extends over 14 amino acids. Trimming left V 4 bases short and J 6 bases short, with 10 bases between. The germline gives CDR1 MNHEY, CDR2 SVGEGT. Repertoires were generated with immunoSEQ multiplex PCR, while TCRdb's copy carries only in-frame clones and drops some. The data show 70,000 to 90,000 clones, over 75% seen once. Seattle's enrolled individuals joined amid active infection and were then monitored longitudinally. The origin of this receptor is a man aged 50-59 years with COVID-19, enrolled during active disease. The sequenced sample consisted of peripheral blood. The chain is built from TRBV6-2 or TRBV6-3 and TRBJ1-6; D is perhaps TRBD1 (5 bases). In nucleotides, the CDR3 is TGTGCCAGCAGTTCCAGGGCCGGTAATTCACCCCTCCACTTT. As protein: CASSSRAGNSPLHF.